This T cell receptor (beta chain) was identified during a study of somatic mutations in cytotoxic T cells in rheumatoid arthritis. Germline V gene sequence: CDR1 SGHRS, CDR2 YFSETQ. The CDR3 runs to 15 residues. Trimming took 4 bases from V and 7 from J; bases not matched to a gene: 8. A remark on this clone: Its specificity is not known.

Sequencing used immunoSEQ multiplex PCR; TCRdb keeps in-frame clones, though not all of them. The repertoire holds 15,000 to 20,000 clones, with less than 85% as singletons. Study-level points and caveats: Some patients, about an eighth of the 65, had a largest CD8+ clone that exceeded 20% of CD8+ cells.

Specimen: CD8+ T cells sorted from blood. The receptor was isolated from an adult with rheumatoid arthritis. V usage is TRBV5-1 and J usage is TRBJ2-1; 10 bases fit TRBD1. The chain's CDR3 is CASSTRQGARNEQFF. In nucleotides, the CDR3 is TGCGCCAGCAGCACCCGACAGGGGGCTAGAAATGAGCAGTTCTTC.